Below, 22 T cell receptor beta chains from the same sample are listed, as sequenced in a study of shared clonotypes between healthy human individuals. The method was immunoSEQ multiplex PCR; TCRdb's version includes in-frame clones alone and lacks a portion of them. The sample lists fewer than 1 million clones; roughly 96% were seen once. Naive CD8 cells lacked CD45RO and underwent positive selection for CCR7, leaving out terminally differentiated effector memory CD45RA+ cells. Sequenced sample: naive CD8+ T cells sorted from blood. These TCRs come from a man aged 30 to 39 in good health.

The rearrangement joins TRBV7-6 to TRBJ2-2; 10 bases line up with TRBD2. The germline V gene encodes CDR1 SGHVS and CDR2 FNYEAQ. The V segment lost 4 bases and the J segment 7 bases; nucleotides outside the gene matches: 6. This CDR3 is built from 15 residues. Here the CDR3 DNA reads TGTGCCAGCAGCTCTCCGGGACTAGCGATCGGGGAGCTGTTTTTT. Its protein is CASSSPGLAIGELFF.

This chain uses TRBV7-3 with TRBJ2-1; TRBD2 matches at 12 bases. V trimming: 1 base; J trimming: 7 bases; junction bases outside the gene matches: 5. The CDR3 has 16 amino acids. Germline values: CDR1 SGHTA, CDR2 FQGTGA. The CDR3 sequence: CASSLNTGTSGNEQFF. The CDR3 DNA reads as TGTGCCAGCAGCTTAAATACCGGGACTAGCGGGAATGAGCAGTTCTTC.

The CDR3 protein is CASSETVLNEKLFF. The CDR3 DNA follows: TGTGCCAGCAGTGAAACGGTACTTAATGAAAAACTGTTTTTT. The V gene is TRBV6-1, the J gene TRBJ1-4; no firm D call. The V gene lost 2 bases and the J gene lost 4 bases, with 8 bases spanning the gap. The CDR3 has 14 residues. Germline-derived CDR1 and CDR2 are MNHNS and SASEGT.

The chain recombines TRBV27 with TRBJ2-7, with no clear D. The CDR3 is made up of 14 amino acids. V lost 5 bases to trimming and J lost 5 bases, with 16 bases between them. Germline V gene sequence: CDR1 MNHEY, CDR2 SMNVEV (reference sequence). CDR3 bases: TGTGCCAGCAGTCCCTGGAGTCCCTTTGACGAGCAGTACTTC. Translation: CASSPWSPFDEQYF.

V is TRBV13 and J is TRBJ2-7; 7 bases are shared with TRBD1. This CDR3 spans 16 amino acids. The V segment lost 3 bases and the J segment 0 bases; nucleotides outside the gene matches: 8. Germline-derived CDR1 and CDR2 are PRHDT and FYEKMQ (reference sequence). The CDR3 DNA is TGTGCCAGCAGCTTCTCGCCCGGGACAGCCTCCTACGAGCAGTACTTC. Its translation is CASSFSPGTASYEQYF.

As concerns this clone: Other nucleotide sequences in the sample specify the same CDR3. J is TRBJ1-5 and V is TRBV11-2, with 9 bases matching TRBD1. CDR3 size: 17 residues. V lost 3 bases and J lost 0; bases outside the gene matches: 6. The germline gives CDR1 SGHAT, CDR2 FQNNGV. CDR3 protein: CASSLGTGRYSNQPQHF. For the CDR3, the DNA is TGTGCCAGCAGCTTGGGGACAGGGAGGTATAGCAATCAGCCCCAGCATTTT.

The chain has TRBV29-1 and TRBJ2-7; 9 bases align to TRBD2. CDR1 is SQVTM, CDR2 ANQGSEA, per germline. The CDR3 runs 13 residues. V lost 1 base, J lost 7 bases, and 5 bases stayed unmatched. CDR3 coding DNA: TGCAGCGTTGAAGGCTCAGCGGGAGGAGAGCAGTACTTC. Translating it yields CSVEGSAGGEQYF.

CDR3 sequence (DNA): TGTGCCAGCAGTTACGGGACCGCGGATACCTACGAGCAGTACTTC. Translation: CASSYGTADTYEQYF. This chain joins TRBV6-5 and TRBJ2-7, with D possibly being TRBD1 or TRBD2 (5 bases each). The CDR3 sequence is 15 residues long. The germline V and J ends were trimmed by 2 bases and 2 bases, with 13 bases remaining between them. CDR1 and CDR2 (germline): MNHEY, SVGAGI.

The chain carries TRBV27 and TRBJ2-7, with 7 nucleotides matching TRBD2. The ends lost 2 bases at V and 4 bases at J; junction bases unmatched: 5. Germline CDR1 is MNHEY and CDR2 is SMNVEV (reference sequence). The CDR3 has 14 amino acids. The CDR3 DNA reads as TGTGCCAGCAGTTTAAAAGGGGAGGGTTACGAGCAGTACTTC. Its protein product is CASSLKGEGYEQYF.

V gene TRBV4-1 combines with J gene TRBJ1-2; D may be TRBD1 (5 bases). V was cut by 3 bases and J by 1 base, with 9 bases left in between. The CDR3 runs 14 residues. Germline CDR1 is MGHRA and CDR2 is YSYEKL. The CDR3 sequence is CASSHQGVNYGYTF. Written as DNA, the CDR3 is TGCGCCAGCAGCCACCAAGGGGTTAACTATGGCTACACCTTC.

The V and J genes are TRBV7-9 and TRBJ2-5, with D perhaps matching TRBD1 or TRBD2 (6 bases each). The CDR3 length is 14 residues. The V end was cut by 4 bases, the J end by 4 bases, with 13 bases between. Germline CDR1 and CDR2: SEHNR and FQNEAQ (reference sequence). The CDR3 spells CASSSAEGGETQYF. The CDR3 coding sequence is TGTGCCAGCAGCTCCGCTGAGGGGGGAGAGACCCAGTACTTC.

J is TRBJ2-1 and V is TRBV18; TRBD2 is a possible D gene (5 bases). The V end lost 3 bases, the J end lost 0 bases, and 9 bases lay between the germline ends. Germline lookup yields CDR1 KGHSH and CDR2 LQKENI. This CDR3 contains 15 residues. For the CDR3, the DNA is TGTGCCAGCTCACCTTCCGGGGACTCCTACAATGAGCAGTTCTTC. Amino acid sequence: CASSPSGDSYNEQFF.

J is TRBJ2-1 and V is TRBV7-6; 7 nucleotides line up with TRBD1. This CDR3 spans 14 amino acids. With 6 bases clipped from V and 9 bases from J, the junction kept 11 bases outside the gene matches. Germline CDR1 is SGHVS and CDR2 is FNYEAQ. The chain's CDR3 is CASRPTTGNTEQFF. CDR3 sequence (DNA): TGTGCCAGCAGACCAACGACAGGGAACACTGAGCAGTTCTTC.

V and J are TRBV2 and TRBJ2-3, with D perhaps TRBD2 (5 bases). The CDR3 is 15 residues long. Trimming removed 8 bases at V and 4 bases at J, with 19 bases between. Germline lookup yields CDR1 SNHLY and CDR2 FYNNEI. CDR3 sequence: CASPQPRLGADTQYF. CDR3 DNA: TGTGCCAGCCCTCAGCCCAGGCTCGGGGCAGATACGCAGTATTTT. The complete variable domain, with remaining parts taken from reference TRBV2 and TRBJ2-3, reads EPEVTQTPSHQVTQMGQEVILRCVPISNHLYFYWYRQILGQKVEFLVSFYNNEISEKSEIFDDQFSVERPDGSNFTLKIRSTKLEDSAMYFCASPQPRLGADTQYFGPGTRLTVL.

The chain uses TRBV2 and TRBJ2-1, with 11 bases fitting TRBD2. Per germline, CDR1 SNHLY and CDR2 FYNNEI. This CDR3 spans 15 amino acids. J was trimmed by 4 bases and V by 6 bases; bases with no gene match: 5. In DNA form, the CDR3 reads TGTGCCAGCAGCCCCGGGACTAGCGGATACAATGAGCAGTTCTTC. Translated, it gives CASSPGTSGYNEQFF.

This chain joins TRBV9 and TRBJ2-3; D possibly corresponds to TRBD1 (6 bases). CDR1 is SGDLS, CDR2 YYNGEE, per germline. The CDR3 sequence is 16 residues long. Between the trimmed V and J ends, which lost 0 bases and 1 base, there was a span of 12 bases. The CDR3 spells CASSVGASGGTDTQYF. Written as DNA, the CDR3 is TGTGCCAGCAGCGTAGGAGCATCAGGGGGCACAGATACGCAGTATTTT.

The V gene is TRBV27, the J gene TRBJ1-1; 7 positions match TRBD1. V was pared by 6 bases and J by 0 bases, with 4 bases of the junction left unmatched. This CDR3 region has 14 residues. From germline, CDR1 is MNHEY and CDR2 SMNVEV (reference sequence). The CDR3 DNA reads TGTGCCAGCAGACAGGGACAGTTGAACACTGAAGCTTTCTTT. This codes for CASRQGQLNTEAFF.

This sequence joins TRBV6-1 and TRBJ1-3; D is unclear. Germline-derived CDR1 and CDR2 are MNHNS and SASEGT. The germline V and J ends were trimmed by 0 bases and 0 bases, with 12 bases remaining between them. The CDR3 is made up of 17 amino acids. The CDR3 reads CASSEALEVYSGNTIYF. For the CDR3, the DNA is TGTGCCAGCAGTGAAGCGCTGGAGGTGTACTCTGGAAACACCATATATTTT.

The chain recombines TRBV11-2 with TRBJ2-7; D uncertain. Trimming shortened V by 0 bases and J by 4 bases, and 4 bases separated the two germline ends. The CDR3 is 12 residues long. Germline V CDR1 and CDR2: SGHAT, FQNNGV. Here the CDR3 reads CASSLDRYEQYF. In DNA form, the CDR3 reads TGTGCCAGCAGCTTAGATCGTTACGAGCAGTACTTC.

The genes are TRBV7-9 and TRBJ1-4; 7 nucleotides agree with TRBD1. This CDR3 contains 15 residues. Germline V gene data show CDR1 as SEHNR and CDR2 as FQNEAQ (reference sequence). The V and J ends lost 3 bases and 4 bases, in that order; junction bases with no gene match: 5. The CDR3 protein is CASSFRQGVNEKLFF. CDR3 coding DNA: TGTGCCAGCAGCTTCCGACAGGGAGTTAATGAAAAACTGTTTTTT.

The rearrangement links TRBV28 to TRBJ2-1; no definite D call. This CDR3 comprises 15 residues. V was trimmed by 7 bases and J by 1 base, leaving 14 bases between them. The germline gives CDR1 MDHEN, CDR2 SYDVKM. This chain's CDR3 is CASTRPPRSYNEQFF. In nucleotides, the CDR3 is TGTGCCAGCACACGACCGCCGAGGTCCTACAATGAGCAGTTCTTC.

The gene calls are TRBV19 and TRBJ2-1; 9 bases align to TRBD1. This CDR3 is built from 16 residues. Germline V lookup: CDR1 LNHDA, CDR2 SQIVND (reference sequence). V lost 3 bases and J lost 7; bases outside the gene matches: 10. The CDR3 spells CASSITGQGGVNEQFF. The DNA for the CDR3 is TGTGCCAGTAGTATTACGGGACAGGGCGGTGTGAATGAGCAGTTCTTC.